Here is one TCR beta chain with its context. Its antigen remains unknown. This record belongs to a study of T cell responses to AZD1222 COVID-19 vaccine. The method was immunoSEQ multiplex PCR; TCRdb's version includes in-frame clones alone and lacks a portion of them. The sample includes 150,000 to 200,000 clones, around nine tenths of them seen just once. Overall study results and limits: Clonal diversity was possibly underestimated, and white British individuals and females predominated among donors. The study identified only six AZD1222 recipients as seropositive at baseline.

Germline V gene lookup returns CDR1 SGHTA and CDR2 FQGNSA. Trimming pared 2 bases from V and 5 bases from J, leaving 8 bases between. There are 13 residues in the CDR3. This chain joins TRBV7-2 and TRBJ2-3; no clear D. The sample consisted of peripheral blood, taken 28 days after the second AZD1222 dose. The receptor was derived from an adult who received the AZD1222 COVID-19 vaccine. The CDR3 sequence is CASSLRHLDTQYF. CDR3 nucleotides: TGTGCCAGCAGCTTAAGACACCTAGATACGCAGTATTTT.